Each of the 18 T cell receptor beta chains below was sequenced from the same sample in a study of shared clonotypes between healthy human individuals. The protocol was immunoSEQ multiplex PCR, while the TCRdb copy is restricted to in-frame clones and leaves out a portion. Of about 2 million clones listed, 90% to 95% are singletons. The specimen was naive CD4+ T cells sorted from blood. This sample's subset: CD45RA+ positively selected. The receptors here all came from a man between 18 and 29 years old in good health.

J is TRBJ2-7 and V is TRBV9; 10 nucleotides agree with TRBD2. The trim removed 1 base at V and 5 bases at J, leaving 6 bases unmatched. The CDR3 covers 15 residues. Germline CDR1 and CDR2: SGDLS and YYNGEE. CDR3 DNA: TGTGCCAGCAGCGTATCTAGCGGGAGTGCGGACGAGCAGTACTTC. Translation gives CASSVSSGSADEQYF.

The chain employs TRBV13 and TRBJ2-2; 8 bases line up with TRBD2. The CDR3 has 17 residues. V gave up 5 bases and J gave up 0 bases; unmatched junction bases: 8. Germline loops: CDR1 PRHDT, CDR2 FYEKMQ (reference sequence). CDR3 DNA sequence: TGTGCCAGCAGCACCCGGGGTAGCGGGACGAACACCGGGGAGCTGTTTTTT. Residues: CASSTRGSGTNTGELFF.

The CDR3 DNA sequence: TGTGCCAGCTACCTAGCGGGGGCTTCCTACAATGAGCAGTTCTTC. This encodes CASYLAGASYNEQFF. V is TRBV27 and J is TRBJ2-1; 10 bases map to TRBD2. The J segment lost 1 base and the V segment lost 8 bases, leaving 5 bases of the junction unmatched. There are 15 residues in the CDR3. Germline CDR1 and CDR2: MNHEY and SMNVEV (reference sequence).

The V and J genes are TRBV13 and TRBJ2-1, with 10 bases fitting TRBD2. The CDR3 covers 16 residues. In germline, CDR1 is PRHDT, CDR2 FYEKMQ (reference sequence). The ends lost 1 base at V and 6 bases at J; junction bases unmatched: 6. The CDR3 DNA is TGTGCCAGCAGCTTAGCCCCTAGCGGGGGACGCAATGAGCAGTTCTTC. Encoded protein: CASSLAPSGGRNEQFF.

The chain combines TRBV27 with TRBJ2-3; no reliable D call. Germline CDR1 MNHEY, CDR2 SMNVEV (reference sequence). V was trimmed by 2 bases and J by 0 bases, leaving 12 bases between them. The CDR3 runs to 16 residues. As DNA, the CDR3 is TGTGCCAGCAGTTTACTGCCCCTTCAGAGCACAGATACGCAGTATTTT. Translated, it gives CASSLLPLQSTDTQYF.

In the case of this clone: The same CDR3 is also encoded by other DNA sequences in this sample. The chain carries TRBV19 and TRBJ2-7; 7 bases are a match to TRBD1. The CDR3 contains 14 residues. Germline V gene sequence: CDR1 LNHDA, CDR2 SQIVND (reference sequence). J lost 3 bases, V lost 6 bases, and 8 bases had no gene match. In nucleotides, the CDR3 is TGTGCCAGTAGCCCTCGGACAGGAAACTACGAGCAGTACTTC. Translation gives CASSPRTGNYEQYF.

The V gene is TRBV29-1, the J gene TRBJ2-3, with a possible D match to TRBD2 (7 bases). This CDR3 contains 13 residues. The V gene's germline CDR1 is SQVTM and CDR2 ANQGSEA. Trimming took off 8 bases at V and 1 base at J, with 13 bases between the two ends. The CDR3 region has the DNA TGCAGCACTGCGGGGGCCGGCACAGATACGCAGTATTTT. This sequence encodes CSTAGAGTDTQYF.

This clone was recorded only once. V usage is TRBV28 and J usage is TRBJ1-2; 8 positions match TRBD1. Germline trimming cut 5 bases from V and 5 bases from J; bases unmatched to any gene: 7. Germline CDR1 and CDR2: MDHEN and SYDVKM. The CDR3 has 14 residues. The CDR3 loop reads CASSNLDRGYGYTF. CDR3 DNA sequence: TGTGCCAGCAGTAATTTAGACAGGGGTTATGGCTACACCTTC.

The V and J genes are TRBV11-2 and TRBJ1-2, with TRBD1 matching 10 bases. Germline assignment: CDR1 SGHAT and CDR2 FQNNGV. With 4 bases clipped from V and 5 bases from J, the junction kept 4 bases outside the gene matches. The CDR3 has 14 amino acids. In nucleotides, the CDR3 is TGTGCCAGCAGCTCCTGGACAGGGGGTTATGGCTACACCTTC. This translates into CASSSWTGGYGYTF.

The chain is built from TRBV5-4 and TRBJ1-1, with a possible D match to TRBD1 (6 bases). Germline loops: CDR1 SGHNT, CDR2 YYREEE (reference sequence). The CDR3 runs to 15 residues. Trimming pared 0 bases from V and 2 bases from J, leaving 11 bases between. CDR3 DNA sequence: TGTGCCAGCAGCTTGGAAACAGGGAGAAACACTGAAGCTTTCTTT. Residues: CASSLETGRNTEAFF.

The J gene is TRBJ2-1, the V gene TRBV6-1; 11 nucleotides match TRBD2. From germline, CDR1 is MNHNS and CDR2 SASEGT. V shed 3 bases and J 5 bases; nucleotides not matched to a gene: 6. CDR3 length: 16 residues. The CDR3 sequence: CASSDLLAGGNNEQFF. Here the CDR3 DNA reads TGTGCCAGCAGTGATCTCCTAGCGGGGGGCAACAATGAGCAGTTCTTC.

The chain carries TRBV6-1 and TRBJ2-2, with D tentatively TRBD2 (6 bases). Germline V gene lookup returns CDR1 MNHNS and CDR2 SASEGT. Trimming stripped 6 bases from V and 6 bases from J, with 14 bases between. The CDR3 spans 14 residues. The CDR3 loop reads CASRDPPGAGELFF. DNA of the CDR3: TGTGCCAGCAGGGACCCCCCGGGGGCCGGGGAGCTGTTTTTT.

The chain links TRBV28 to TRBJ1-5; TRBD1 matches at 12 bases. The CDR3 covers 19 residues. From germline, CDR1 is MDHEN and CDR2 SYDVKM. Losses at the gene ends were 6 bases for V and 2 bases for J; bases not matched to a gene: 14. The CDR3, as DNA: TGTGCCAGCAGCCCTCGACGGGACAGGGGGCCGGGACGCAATCAGCCCCAGCATTTT. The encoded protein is CASSPRRDRGPGRNQPQHF.

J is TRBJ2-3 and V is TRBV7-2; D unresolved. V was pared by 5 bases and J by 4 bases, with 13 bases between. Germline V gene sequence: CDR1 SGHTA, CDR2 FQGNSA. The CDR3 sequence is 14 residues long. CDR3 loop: CASSASRVADTQYF. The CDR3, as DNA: TGTGCCAGCAGCGCCTCACGGGTCGCAGATACGCAGTATTTT.

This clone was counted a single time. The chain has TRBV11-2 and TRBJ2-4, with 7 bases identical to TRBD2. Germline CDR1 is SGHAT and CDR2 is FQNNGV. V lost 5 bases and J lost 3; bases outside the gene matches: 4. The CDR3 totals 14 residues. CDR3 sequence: CASSTRDYKNIQYF. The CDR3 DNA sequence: TGTGCCAGCAGCACCCGGGACTACAAAAACATTCAGTACTTC.

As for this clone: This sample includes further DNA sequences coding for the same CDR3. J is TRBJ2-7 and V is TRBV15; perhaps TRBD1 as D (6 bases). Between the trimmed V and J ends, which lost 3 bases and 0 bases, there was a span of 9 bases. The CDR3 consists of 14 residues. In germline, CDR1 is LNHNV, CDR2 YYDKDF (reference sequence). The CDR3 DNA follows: TGTGCCACCAGCAGTGGGGGCAGCTCCTACGAGCAGTACTTC. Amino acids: CATSSGGSSYEQYF.

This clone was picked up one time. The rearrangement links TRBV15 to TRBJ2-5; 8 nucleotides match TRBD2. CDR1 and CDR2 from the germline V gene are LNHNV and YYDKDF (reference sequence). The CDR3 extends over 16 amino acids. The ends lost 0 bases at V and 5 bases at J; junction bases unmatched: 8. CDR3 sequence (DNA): TGTGCCACCAGCAGAGATCGTAATAGCGGGATGGAGACCCAGTACTTC. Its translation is CATSRDRNSGMETQYF.

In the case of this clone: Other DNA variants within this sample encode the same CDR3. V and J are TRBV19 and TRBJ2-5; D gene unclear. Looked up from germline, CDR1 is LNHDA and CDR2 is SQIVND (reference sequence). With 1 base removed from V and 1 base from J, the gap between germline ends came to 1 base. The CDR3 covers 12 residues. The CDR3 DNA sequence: TGTGCCAGTAGTATAGGCCAAGAGACCCAGTACTTC. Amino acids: CASSIGQETQYF.